The clone carrying this T cell receptor (beta chain) was observed at least ten times. No antigen is known for it. TCRdb recomputed calls from the 5' RACE reads with MiXCR, one row per CDR3 protein. In the table there are tens of thousands of distinct CDR3 sequences, 12% of which are singletons. Time point here: blood at routine non-recurrence follow-up after resection. Unsorted whole RNA from tumor, nontumor lung or frozen PBMC underwent sequencing. The CDR3 runs 15 residues. V lost 1 base to trimming and J lost 1 base, with 10 bases between them. This record belongs to a study of spatial heterogeneity in lung cancer. The wider study: At a median of roughly two years after resection, follow-up PBMC samples were sequenced when available. Whole-study findings and limits: At tumor resection, ubiquitous expanded TCRs were detected in blood more often than later.

This specimen consisted of PBMCs, obtained at follow-up. This clonotype originated in a male donor with early-stage non-small cell lung cancer. This chain joins TRBV12-3 or TRBV12-4 and TRBJ1-1; possible D gene TRBD1, 6 bases. The DNA of the CDR3 is TGTGCCAGCAGTTTAGGGGGACACAGGAACACTGAAGCTTTCTTT. It translates to CASSLGGHRNTEAFF.